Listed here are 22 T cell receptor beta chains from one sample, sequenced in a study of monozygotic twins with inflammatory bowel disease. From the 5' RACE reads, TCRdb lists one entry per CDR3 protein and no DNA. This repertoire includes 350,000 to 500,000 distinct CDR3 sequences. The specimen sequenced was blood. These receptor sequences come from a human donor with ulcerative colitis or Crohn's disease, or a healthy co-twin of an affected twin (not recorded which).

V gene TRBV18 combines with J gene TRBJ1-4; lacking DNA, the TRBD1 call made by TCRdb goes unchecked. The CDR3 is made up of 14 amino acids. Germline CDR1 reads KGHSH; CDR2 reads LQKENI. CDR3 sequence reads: CASSSDRVFEKLFF.

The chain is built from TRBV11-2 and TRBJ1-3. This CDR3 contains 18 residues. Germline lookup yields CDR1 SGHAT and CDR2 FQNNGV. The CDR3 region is CASSLGWSIRTTGNTIYF.

The CDR3 sequence: CASSPTRMNTEAFF. The J gene is TRBJ1-1, the V gene TRBV18. Germline V CDR1 and CDR2: KGHSH, LQKENI. The CDR3 sequence is 14 residues long.

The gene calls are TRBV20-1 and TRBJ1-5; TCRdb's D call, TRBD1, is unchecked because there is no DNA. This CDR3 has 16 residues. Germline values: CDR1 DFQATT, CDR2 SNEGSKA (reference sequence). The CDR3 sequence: CSARETPGSEEQPQHF.

CDR3 amino acids: CASSPQPSSYEQYF. The chain uses TRBV7-2 and TRBJ2-7. The CDR3 has 14 residues. The V gene's germline CDR1 is SGHTA and CDR2 FQGNSA.

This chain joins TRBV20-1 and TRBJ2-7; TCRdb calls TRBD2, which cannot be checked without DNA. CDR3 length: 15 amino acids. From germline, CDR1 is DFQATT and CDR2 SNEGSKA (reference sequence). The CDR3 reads CSAQMEDLPFYEQYF.

The CDR3 loop is CASSFQTGLGTQYF. The chain recombines TRBV18 with TRBJ2-5; checking the TCRdb D call of TRBD1 is not possible without DNA. From germline, CDR1 is KGHSH and CDR2 LQKENI. CDR3 size: 14 residues.

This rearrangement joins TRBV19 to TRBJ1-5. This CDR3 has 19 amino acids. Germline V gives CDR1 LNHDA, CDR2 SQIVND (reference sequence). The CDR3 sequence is CASNSQATGPIVSNQPQHF.

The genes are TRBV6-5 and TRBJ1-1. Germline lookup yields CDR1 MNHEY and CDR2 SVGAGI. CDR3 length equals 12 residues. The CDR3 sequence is CASSYGGGEAFF.

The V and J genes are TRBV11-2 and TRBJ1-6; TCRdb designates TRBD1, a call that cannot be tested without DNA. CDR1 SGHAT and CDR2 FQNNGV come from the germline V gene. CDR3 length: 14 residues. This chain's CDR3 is CASSYLAPDSPLHF. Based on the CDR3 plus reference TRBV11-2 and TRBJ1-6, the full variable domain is EAGVAQSPRYKIIEKRQSVAFWCNPISGHATLYWYQQILGQGPKLLIQFQNNGVVDDSQLPKDRFSAERLKGVDSTLKIQPAKLEDSAVYLCASSYLAPDSPLHFGNGTRLTVT.

CDR3 region: CASSSLTGEGGYTF. The chain is built from TRBV27 and TRBJ1-2; no DNA is available, so the TRBD1 call from TCRdb remains unchecked. The CDR3 runs 14 residues. Germline lookup yields CDR1 MNHEY and CDR2 SMNVEV (reference sequence).

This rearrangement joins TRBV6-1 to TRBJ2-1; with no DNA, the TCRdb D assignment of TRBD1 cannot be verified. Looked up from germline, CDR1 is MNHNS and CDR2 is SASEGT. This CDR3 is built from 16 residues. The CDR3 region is CASSGGRASSYNEQFF.

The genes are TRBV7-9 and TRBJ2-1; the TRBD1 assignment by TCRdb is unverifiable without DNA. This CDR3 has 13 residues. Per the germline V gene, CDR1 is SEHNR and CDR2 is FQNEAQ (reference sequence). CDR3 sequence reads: CASSFEAGNEQFF.

The CDR3 sequence: CASSQGAGGPDTQYF. The V gene is TRBV4-3, the J gene TRBJ2-3; TCRdb picks TRBD2, but there is no DNA to check that call. The V gene's germline CDR1 is LGHNA and CDR2 YSLEER. The CDR3 totals 15 residues.

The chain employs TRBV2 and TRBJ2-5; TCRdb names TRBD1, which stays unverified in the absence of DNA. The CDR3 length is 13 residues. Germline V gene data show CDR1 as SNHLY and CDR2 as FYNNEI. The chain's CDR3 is CASLDRGSETQYF.

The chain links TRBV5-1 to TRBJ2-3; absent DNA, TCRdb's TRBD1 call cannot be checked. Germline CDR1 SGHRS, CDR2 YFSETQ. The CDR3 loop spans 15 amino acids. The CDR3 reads CASGQGDFASDTQYF.

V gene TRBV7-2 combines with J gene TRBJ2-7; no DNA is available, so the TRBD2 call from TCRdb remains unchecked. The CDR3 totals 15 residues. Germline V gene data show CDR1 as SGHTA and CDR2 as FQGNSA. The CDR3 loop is CASSLRASGRSEQYF. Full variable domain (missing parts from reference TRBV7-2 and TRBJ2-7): GAGVSQSPSNKVTEKGKDVELRCDPISGHTALYWYRQSLGQGLEFLIYFQGNSAPDKSGLPSDRFSAERTGGSVSTLTIQRTQQEDSAVYLCASSLRASGRSEQYFGPGTRLTVT.

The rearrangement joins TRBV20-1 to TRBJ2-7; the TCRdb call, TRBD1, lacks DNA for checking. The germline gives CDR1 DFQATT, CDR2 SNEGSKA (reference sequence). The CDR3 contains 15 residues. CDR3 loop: CSARQTGLSSYEQYF.

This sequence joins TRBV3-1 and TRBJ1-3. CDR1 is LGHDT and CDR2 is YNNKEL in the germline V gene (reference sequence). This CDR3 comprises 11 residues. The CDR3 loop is CASSQGYTIYF. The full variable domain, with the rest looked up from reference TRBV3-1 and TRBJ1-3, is DTAVSQTPKYLVTQMGNDKSIKCEQNLGHDTMYWYKQDSKKFLKIMFSYNNKELIINETVPNRFSPKSPDKAHLNLHINSLELGDSAVYFCASSQGYTIYFGEGSWLTVV.

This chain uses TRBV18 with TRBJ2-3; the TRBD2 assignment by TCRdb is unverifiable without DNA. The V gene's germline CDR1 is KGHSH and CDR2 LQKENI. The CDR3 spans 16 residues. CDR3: CASSPQGGPLTDTQYF.

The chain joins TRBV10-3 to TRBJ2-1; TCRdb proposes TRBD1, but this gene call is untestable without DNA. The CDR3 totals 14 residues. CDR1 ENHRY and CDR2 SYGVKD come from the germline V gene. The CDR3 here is CAISGPGRGSEQFF.

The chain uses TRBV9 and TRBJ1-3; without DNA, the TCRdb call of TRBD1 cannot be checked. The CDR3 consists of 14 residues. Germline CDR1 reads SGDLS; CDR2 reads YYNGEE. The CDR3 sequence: CASSPGVSGNTIYF. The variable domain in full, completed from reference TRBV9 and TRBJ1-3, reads DSGVTQTPKHLITATGQRVTLRCSPRSGDLSVYWYQQSLDQGLQFLIQYYNGEERAKGNILERFSAQQFPDLHSELNLSSLELGDSALYFCASSPGVSGNTIYFGEGSWLTVV.